The T cell receptor beta chain under discussion was sequenced for a study of cytomegalovirus exposure and HLA in healthy donors. Study context: A previous analysis identified approximately 110 million unique TCR beta sequences derived from some 170 million T cells.

The germline V gene encodes CDR1 LNHNV and CDR2 YYDKDF (reference sequence). V shed 1 base, J shed 8 bases, and the junction held 4 bases outside the gene matches. This CDR3 spans 15 amino acids. Amplification used 60 Vbeta primers and 13 Jbeta primers. Clones were sequenced by immunoSEQ multiplex PCR, and TCRdb holds only the in-frame ones, with some missing. Counted here are around 99,000 clones, 60% to 75% occurring once; the ten biggest clones make up 7% to 8%. The gene calls are TRBV15 and TRBJ1-4; 10 bases line up with TRBD1. This clonotype was obtained from a man aged 25-45 years in good health and CMV-seronegative. Material for sequencing was PBMCs. The CDR3, as DNA: TGTGCCACCAGCAGAGGCGGGGACAGGGGAGAAAAACTGTTTTTT. Translating gives CATSRGGDRGEKLFF.